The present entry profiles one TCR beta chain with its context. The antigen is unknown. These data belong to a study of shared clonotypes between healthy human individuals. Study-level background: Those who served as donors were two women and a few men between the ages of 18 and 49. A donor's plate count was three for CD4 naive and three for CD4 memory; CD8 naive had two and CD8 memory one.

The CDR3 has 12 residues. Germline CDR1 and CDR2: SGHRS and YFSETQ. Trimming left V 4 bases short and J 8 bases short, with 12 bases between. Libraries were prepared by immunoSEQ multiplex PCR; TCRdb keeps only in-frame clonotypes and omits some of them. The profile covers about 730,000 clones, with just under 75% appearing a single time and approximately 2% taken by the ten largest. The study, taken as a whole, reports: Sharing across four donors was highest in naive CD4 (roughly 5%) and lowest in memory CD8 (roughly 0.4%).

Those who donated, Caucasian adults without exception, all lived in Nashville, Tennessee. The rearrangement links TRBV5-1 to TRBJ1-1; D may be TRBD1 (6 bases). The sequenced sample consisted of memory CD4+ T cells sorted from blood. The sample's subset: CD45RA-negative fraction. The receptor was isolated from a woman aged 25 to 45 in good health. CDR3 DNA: TGCGCCAGCAGCCAGACAGGCTTGGAAGCTTTCTTT. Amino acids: CASSQTGLEAFF.